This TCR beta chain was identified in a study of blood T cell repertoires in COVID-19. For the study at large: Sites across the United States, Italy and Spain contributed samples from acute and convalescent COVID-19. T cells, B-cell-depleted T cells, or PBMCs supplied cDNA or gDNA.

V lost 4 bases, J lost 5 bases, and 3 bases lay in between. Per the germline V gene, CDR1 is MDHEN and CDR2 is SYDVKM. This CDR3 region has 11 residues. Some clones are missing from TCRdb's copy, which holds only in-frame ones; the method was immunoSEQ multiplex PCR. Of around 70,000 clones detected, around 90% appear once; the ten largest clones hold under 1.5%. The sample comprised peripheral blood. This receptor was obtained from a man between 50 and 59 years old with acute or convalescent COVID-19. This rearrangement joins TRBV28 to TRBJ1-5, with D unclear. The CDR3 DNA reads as TGTGCCAGCAGTTCGTATCAGCCCCAGCATTTT. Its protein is CASSSYQPQHF.